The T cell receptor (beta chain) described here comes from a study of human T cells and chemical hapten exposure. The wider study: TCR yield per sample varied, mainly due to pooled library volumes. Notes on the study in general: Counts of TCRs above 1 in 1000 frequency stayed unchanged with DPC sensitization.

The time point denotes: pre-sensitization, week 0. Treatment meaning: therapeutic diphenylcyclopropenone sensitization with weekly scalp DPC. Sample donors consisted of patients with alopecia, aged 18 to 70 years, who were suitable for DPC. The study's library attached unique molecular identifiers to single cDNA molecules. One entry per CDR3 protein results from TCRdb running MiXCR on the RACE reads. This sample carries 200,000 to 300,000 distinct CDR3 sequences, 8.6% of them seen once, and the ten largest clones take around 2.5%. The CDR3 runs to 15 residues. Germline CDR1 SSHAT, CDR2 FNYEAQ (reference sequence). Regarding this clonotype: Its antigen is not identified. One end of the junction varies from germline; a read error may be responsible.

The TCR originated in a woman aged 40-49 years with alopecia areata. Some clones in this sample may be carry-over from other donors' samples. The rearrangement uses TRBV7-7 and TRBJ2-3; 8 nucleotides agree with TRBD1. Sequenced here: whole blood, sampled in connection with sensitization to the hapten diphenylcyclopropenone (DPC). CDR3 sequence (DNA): TGTGCTAGCAGCGGAGGACAGGGACCGACAGATACGCAGTATTTT. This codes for CASSGGQGPTDTQYF.